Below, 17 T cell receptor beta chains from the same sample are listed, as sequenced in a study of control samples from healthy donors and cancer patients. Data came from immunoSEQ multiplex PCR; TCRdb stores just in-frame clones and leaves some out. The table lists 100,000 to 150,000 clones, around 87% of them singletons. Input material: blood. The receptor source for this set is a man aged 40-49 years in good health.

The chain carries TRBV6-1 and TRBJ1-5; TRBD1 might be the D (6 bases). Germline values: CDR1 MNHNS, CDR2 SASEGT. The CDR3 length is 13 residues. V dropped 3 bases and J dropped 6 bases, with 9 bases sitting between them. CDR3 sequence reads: CASSDRGGQPQHF. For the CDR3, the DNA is TGTGCCAGCAGTGACAGGGGAGGTCAGCCCCAGCATTTT.

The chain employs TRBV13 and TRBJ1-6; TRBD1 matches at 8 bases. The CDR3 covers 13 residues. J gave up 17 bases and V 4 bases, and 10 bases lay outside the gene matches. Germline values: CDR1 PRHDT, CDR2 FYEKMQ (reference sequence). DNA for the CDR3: TGTGCCAGCAGCTCTAATCTGGACAGGGAGATCCACTTT. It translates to CASSSNLDREIHF.

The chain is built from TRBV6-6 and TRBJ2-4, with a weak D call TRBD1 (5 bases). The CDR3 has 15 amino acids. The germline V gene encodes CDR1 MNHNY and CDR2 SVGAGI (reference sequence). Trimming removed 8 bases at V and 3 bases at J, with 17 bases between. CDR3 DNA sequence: TGTGCCAGCCACCAGTCAGGGTTGGGCAAAAACATTCAGTACTTC. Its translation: CASHQSGLGKNIQYF.

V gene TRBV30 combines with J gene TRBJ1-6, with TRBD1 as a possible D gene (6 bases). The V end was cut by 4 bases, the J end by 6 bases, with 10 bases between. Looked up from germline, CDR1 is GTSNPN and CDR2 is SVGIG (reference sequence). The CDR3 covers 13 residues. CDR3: CAWNRGPNSPLHF. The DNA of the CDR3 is TGTGCCTGGAACCGGGGGCCTAATTCACCCCTCCACTTT.

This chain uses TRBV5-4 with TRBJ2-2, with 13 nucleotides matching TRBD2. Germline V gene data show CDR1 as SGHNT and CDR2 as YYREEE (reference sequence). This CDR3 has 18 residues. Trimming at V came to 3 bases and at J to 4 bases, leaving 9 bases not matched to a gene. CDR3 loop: CASSYGLAGATRTGELFF. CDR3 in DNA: TGTGCCAGCAGCTACGGACTAGCGGGGGCCACGCGCACCGGGGAGCTGTTTTTT.

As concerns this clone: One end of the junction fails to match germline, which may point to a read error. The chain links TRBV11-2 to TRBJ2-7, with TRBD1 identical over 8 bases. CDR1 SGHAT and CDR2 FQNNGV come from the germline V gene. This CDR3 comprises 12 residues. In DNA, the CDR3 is TGTGCCAGCAGCCTAGGAAGGGACAGGCATGACTTC. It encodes CASSLGRDRHDF.

The CDR3 region is CASSLQAVNYGYTF. For the CDR3, the DNA is TGCGCCAGCAGCTTACAGGCTGTTAACTATGGCTACACCTTC. J is TRBJ1-2 and V is TRBV5-1; D may be TRBD1 (5 bases). CDR1 is SGHRS and CDR2 is YFSETQ in the germline V gene. This CDR3 is built from 14 residues. With 2 bases removed from V and 1 base from J, the gap between germline ends came to 9 bases.

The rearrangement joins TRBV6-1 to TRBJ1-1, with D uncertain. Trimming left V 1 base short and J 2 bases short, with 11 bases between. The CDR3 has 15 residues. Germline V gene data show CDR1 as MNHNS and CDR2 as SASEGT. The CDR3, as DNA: TGTGCCAGCAGTGAAGGGTCCTGGGGAAACACTGAAGCTTTCTTT. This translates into CASSEGSWGNTEAFF.

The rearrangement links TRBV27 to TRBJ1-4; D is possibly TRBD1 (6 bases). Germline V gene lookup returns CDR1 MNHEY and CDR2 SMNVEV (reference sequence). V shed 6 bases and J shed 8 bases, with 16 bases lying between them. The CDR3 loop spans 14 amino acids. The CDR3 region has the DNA TGTGCCAGCAGGGGGGCCGGGGTTGGGGAAAAACTGTTTTTT. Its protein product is CASRGAGVGEKLFF.

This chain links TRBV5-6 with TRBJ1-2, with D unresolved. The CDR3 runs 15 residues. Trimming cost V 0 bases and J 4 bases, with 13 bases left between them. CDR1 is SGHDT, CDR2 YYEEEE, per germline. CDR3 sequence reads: CASSLVVPSAYGYTF. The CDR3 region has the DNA TGTGCCAGCAGCTTGGTGGTCCCATCGGCCTATGGCTACACCTTC.

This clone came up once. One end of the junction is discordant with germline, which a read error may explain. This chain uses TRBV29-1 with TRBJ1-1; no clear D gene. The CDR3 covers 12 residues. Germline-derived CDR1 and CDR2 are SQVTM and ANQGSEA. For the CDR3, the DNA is TGCAGCGTTGAAAGGGTTTTAGGAACGGAAACTTTT. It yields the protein CSVERVLGTETF.

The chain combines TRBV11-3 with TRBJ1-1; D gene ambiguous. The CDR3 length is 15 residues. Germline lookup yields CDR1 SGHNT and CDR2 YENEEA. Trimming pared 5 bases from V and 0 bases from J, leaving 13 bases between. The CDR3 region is CASSVSRKLNTEAFF. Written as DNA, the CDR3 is TGTGCCAGCAGCGTCTCCAGGAAGTTGAACACTGAAGCTTTCTTT.

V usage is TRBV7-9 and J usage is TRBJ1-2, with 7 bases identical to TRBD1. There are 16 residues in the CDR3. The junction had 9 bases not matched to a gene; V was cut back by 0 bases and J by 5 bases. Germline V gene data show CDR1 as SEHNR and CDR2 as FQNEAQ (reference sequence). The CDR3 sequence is CASSLAPDRVEYGYTF. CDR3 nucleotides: TGTGCCAGCAGCTTAGCGCCCGACAGGGTAGAGTATGGCTACACCTTC.

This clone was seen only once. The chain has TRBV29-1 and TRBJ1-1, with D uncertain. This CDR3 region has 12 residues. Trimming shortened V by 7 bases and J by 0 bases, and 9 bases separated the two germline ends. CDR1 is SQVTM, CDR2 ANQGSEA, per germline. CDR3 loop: CSAHNMNTEAFF. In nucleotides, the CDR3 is TGCAGCGCTCATAACATGAACACTGAAGCTTTCTTT.

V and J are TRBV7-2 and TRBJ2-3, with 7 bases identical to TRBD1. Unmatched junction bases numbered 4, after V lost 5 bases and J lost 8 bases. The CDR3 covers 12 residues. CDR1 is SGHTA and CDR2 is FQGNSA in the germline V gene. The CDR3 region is CASSPAGGTQYF. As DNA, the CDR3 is TGTGCCAGCAGCCCTGCAGGGGGTACGCAGTATTTT. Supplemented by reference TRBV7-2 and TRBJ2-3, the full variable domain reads GAGVSQSPSNKVTEKGKDVELRCDPISGHTALYWYRQSLGQGLEFLIYFQGNSAPDKSGLPSDRFSAERTGGSVSTLTIQRTQQEDSAVYLCASSPAGGTQYFGPGTRLTVL.

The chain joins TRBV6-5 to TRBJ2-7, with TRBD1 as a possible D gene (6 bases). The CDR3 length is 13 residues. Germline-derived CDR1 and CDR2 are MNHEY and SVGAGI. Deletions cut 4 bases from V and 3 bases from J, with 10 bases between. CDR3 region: CASSSRQDYEQYF. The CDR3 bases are TGTGCCAGCAGTTCCCGACAGGACTACGAGCAGTACTTC.

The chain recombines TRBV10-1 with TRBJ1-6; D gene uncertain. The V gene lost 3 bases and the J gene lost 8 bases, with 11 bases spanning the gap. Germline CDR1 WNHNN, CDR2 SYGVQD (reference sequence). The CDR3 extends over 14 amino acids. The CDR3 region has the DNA TGCGCCAGCAGTGAATTACACGAAGATTCACCCCTCCACTTT. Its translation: CASSELHEDSPLHF.